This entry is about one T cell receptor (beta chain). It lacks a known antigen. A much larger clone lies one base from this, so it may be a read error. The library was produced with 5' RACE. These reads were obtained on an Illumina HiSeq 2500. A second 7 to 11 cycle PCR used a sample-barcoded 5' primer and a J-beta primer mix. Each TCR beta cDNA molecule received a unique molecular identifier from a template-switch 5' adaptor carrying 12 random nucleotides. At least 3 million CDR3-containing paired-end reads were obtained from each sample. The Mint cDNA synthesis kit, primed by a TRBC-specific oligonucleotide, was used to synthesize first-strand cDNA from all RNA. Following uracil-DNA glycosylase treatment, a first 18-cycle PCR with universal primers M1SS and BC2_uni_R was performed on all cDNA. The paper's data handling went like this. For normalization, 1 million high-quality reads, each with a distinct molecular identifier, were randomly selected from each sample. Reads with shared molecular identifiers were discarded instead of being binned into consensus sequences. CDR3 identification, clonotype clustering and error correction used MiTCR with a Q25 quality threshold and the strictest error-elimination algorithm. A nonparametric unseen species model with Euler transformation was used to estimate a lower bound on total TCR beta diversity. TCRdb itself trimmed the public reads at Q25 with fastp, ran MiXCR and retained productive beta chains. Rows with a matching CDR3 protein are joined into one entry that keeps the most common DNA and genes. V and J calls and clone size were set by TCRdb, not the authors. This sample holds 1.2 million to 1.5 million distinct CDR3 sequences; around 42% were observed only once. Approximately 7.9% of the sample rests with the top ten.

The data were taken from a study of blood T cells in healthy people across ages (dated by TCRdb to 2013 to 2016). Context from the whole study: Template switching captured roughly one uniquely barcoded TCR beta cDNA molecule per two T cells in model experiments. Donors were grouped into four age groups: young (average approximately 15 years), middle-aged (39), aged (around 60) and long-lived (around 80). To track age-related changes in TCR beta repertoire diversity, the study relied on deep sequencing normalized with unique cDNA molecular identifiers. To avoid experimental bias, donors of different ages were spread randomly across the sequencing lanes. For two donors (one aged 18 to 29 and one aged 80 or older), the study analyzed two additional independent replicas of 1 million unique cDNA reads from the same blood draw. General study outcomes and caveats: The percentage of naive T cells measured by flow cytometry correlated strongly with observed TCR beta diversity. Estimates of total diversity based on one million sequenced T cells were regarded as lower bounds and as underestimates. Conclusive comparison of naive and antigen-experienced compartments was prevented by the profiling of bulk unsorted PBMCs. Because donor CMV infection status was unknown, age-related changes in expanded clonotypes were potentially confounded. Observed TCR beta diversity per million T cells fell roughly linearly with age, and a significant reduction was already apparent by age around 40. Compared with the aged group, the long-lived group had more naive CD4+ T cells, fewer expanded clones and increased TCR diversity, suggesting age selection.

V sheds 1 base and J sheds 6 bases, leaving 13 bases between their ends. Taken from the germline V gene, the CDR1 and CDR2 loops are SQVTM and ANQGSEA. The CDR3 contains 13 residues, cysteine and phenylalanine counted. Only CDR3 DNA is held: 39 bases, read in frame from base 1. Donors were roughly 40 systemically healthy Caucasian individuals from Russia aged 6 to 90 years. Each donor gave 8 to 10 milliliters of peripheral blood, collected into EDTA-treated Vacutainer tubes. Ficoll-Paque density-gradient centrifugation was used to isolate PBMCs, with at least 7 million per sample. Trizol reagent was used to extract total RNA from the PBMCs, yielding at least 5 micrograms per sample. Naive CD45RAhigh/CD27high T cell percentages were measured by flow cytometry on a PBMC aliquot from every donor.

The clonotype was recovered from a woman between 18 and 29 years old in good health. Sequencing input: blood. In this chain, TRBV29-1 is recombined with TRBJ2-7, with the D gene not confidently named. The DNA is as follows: TGCAGCGTTGAAGCGGTAGTGGGCCCCGAGCAGTACTTC. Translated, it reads CSVEAVVGPEQYF.